The clone carrying this TCR beta chain has only a few counts. Its matching antigen is unknown. The sample originates from a study of blood T cells in healthy people across ages. A second PCR of 7 to 11 cycles used a sample-barcoded 5' primer and a J-beta primer mix. A 12-random-nucleotide template-switch adaptor tagged each cDNA molecule. TCRdb fed the 5' RACE reads into MiXCR, producing one record per CDR3 protein. The table has about a million distinct CDR3 sequences, around two fifths seen once. Each donor's blood draw was 8.5 to 10 milliliters of peripheral blood. Extracted total RNA amounted to at least 5.5 micrograms for each sample. Germline V gene sequence: CDR1 MNHNY, CDR2 SVGAGI (reference sequence). The CDR3 runs to 14 residues. Trimming left V 4 bases short and J 1 base short, with 11 bases between. Points from the study as a whole: Shifts in expanded clonotypes may have been confounded by donor CMV status, which was unknown.

Sequenced sample: blood. The genes are TRBV6-6 and TRBJ2-7; maybe TRBD1 (5 bases). The sequence was collected from a man aged 18-30 years in good health. DNA for the CDR3: TGTGCCAGCAGTTCCCAGGGCCAGTCCTACGAGCAGTACTTC. Protein sequence: CASSSQGQSYEQYF.